These 19 T cell receptor beta chains were all obtained from the same sample, sequenced in a study of blood T cell repertoires in COVID-19. Here immunoSEQ multiplex PCR was the method, and the copy in TCRdb shows in-frame clones only, minus some. Of around 76,000 clones listed, about four fifths are singletons. The sequenced material came from peripheral blood. Receptors originate from a woman aged 80 or over with active or convalescent COVID-19.

The rearrangement uses TRBV4-2 and TRBJ2-3, with 10 bases that match TRBD2. The CDR3 length is 16 residues. Germline V gives CDR1 LGHNA, CDR2 YNFKEQ. V shed 0 bases, J shed 4 bases, and the junction held 4 bases outside the gene matches. CDR3 coding DNA: TGTGCCAGCAGCCAAGATTGGACTAGCGGCTCAGATACGCAGTATTTT. Protein: CASSQDWTSGSDTQYF.

In this sample, this clone turned up once. The genes are TRBV12-3 or TRBV12-4 and TRBJ1-1; D remains ambiguous. With 6 bases removed from V and 3 bases from J, the gap between germline ends came to 11 bases. The CDR3 runs to 13 residues. The CDR3 nucleotides read TGTGCCAGCAGCTCCCGGGATGACACTGAAGCTTTCTTT. Translating it yields CASSSRDDTEAFF.

V usage is TRBV9 and J usage is TRBJ2-3, with a possible D match to TRBD1 (5 bases). In germline, CDR1 is SGDLS, CDR2 YYNGEE. The CDR3 extends over 16 amino acids. Trimming pared 0 bases from V and 0 bases from J, leaving 11 bases between. The CDR3 here is CASSVAQGVSTDTQYF. The CDR3 coding sequence is TGTGCCAGCAGCGTAGCGCAGGGTGTTAGCACAGATACGCAGTATTTT.

The gene calls are TRBV7-9 and TRBJ1-4; D is unresolved. Germline V lookup: CDR1 SEHNR, CDR2 FQNEAQ (reference sequence). The ends were cut back, 4 bases at V and 2 bases at J, with 8 bases in the middle. The CDR3 totals 14 residues. CDR3 nucleotides: TGTGCCAGCAGCTCGGGGTTCACTAATGAAAAACTGTTTTTT. It specifies CASSSGFTNEKLFF.

The chain links TRBV6-5 to TRBJ1-5; no firm D call. CDR3 length: 15 amino acids. The V and J ends lost 9 bases and 3 bases respectively, with 18 bases between them. Germline V gene sequence: CDR1 MNHEY, CDR2 SVGAGI. CDR3 DNA: TGTGCCAGTTCCCTAAATGCTGGTGACAATCAGCCCCAGCATTTT. This gives the protein CASSLNAGDNQPQHF.

This clone was seen a single time. This chain connects TRBV7-6 to TRBJ2-2; 8 nucleotides match TRBD2. The CDR3 runs to 15 residues. With 4 bases clipped from V and 4 bases from J, the junction kept 5 bases outside the gene matches. Germline CDR1 SGHVS, CDR2 FNYEAQ. CDR3 residues: CASSSIAGFTGELFF. The CDR3 DNA is TGTGCCAGCAGCTCTATAGCGGGGTTCACCGGGGAGCTGTTTTTT.

The V and J genes are TRBV5-1 and TRBJ2-1, with 9 positions matching TRBD2. After removal of 4 bases from V and 4 bases from J, the junction contained 9 bases not matched to a gene. Germline CDR1 SGHRS, CDR2 YFSETQ. The CDR3 is 16 amino acids. The CDR3 sequence is CASSLISGGPYNEQFF. In DNA, the CDR3 is TGCGCCAGCAGCCTTATTAGCGGGGGCCCATACAATGAGCAGTTCTTC.

V is TRBV7-9 and J is TRBJ1-2, with 8 bases lining up with TRBD1. Per germline, CDR1 SEHNR and CDR2 FQNEAQ (reference sequence). The CDR3 covers 11 residues. V lost 3 bases and J lost 14; bases outside the gene matches: 5. The CDR3 nucleotides are TGTGCCAGCAGCTTCCGGACAGGGCATACCTTC. Translation gives CASSFRTGHTF.

The chain uses TRBV11-1 and TRBJ1-1; D is ambiguous. Trimming took off 2 bases at V and 3 bases at J, with 10 bases between the two ends. Per the germline V gene, CDR1 is SGHAT and CDR2 is FQDESV (reference sequence). The length of the CDR3 is 14 residues. For the CDR3, the DNA is TGTGCCAGCAGCTTAACTAGGGATGACACTGAAGCTTTCTTT. Protein sequence: CASSLTRDDTEAFF.

This clone occurred a few times. CDR3 protein: CASSASLTGELFF. DNA of the CDR3: TGTGCCAGCAGCGCGTCCCTCACCGGGGAGCTGTTTTTT. This chain connects TRBV7-2 to TRBJ2-2; D gene unclear. The CDR3 sequence is 13 residues long. V lost 5 bases and J lost 4, with 8 bases in between. CDR1 is SGHTA, CDR2 FQGNSA, per germline.

This clone has just one count. The rearrangement links TRBV4-3 to TRBJ2-7; tentatively, D is TRBD2 (6 bases). The CDR3 runs 15 residues. The V gene lost 2 bases and the J gene lost 1 base, with 12 bases spanning the gap. Germline V lookup: CDR1 LGHNA, CDR2 YSLEER. The CDR3 spells CASSQSSGYSYEQYF. The CDR3 DNA reads as TGCGCCAGCAGCCAATCCAGCGGGTATTCCTACGAGCAGTACTTC.

A few counts support this clone. For the CDR3, the DNA is TGTGCCAGCAGTGAACGAACAGGGAGATACCAGCCCCAGCATTTT. Amino acids: CASSERTGRYQPQHF. V and J are TRBV6-1 and TRBJ1-5, with D tentatively TRBD1 (6 bases). CDR3 length equals 15 residues. The germline V gene has CDR1 MNHNS and CDR2 SASEGT. V was cut by 2 bases and J by 7 bases, with 15 bases left in between.

The chain employs TRBV14 and TRBJ2-3, with D possibly matching TRBD2 (6 bases). CDR1 is SGHDN and CDR2 is FVKESK in the germline V gene. The CDR3 consists of 15 residues. V was clipped by 3 bases and J by 0 bases, with 10 bases between them. The CDR3 nucleotides are TGTGCCAGCAGCCAGACTAGAACTAGCACAGATACGCAGTATTTT. Its translation is CASSQTRTSTDTQYF.

The chain uses TRBV12-3 or TRBV12-4 and TRBJ2-2, with unresolved D. The CDR3 totals 11 residues. Deletions cut 6 bases from V and 13 bases from J, with 12 bases between. The CDR3 protein is CASRVMSVLFF. The CDR3 DNA is TGTGCCAGCAGGGTGATGAGCGTGCTGTTTTTT.

The chain uses TRBV7-9 and TRBJ2-5, with a possible D match to TRBD2 (6 bases). The CDR3 contains 14 residues. CDR1 is SEHNR, CDR2 FQNEAQ, per germline (reference sequence). Trimming shortened V by 5 bases and J by 5 bases, and 15 bases separated the two germline ends. CDR3 coding DNA: TGTGCCAGCAGCACCGGACCGGCGGGGGAGACCCAGTACTTC. Translating gives CASSTGPAGETQYF.

This chain connects TRBV5-6 to TRBJ1-1; TRBD1 aligns across 7 bases. The CDR3 contains 16 residues. Trimming at V came to 0 bases and at J to 1 base, leaving 6 bases not matched to a gene. Per germline, CDR1 SGHDT and CDR2 YYEEEE. CDR3 sequence: CASSLGPGQPNTEAFF. The CDR3 DNA is TGTGCCAGCAGCTTGGGGCCGGGACAGCCGAACACTGAAGCTTTCTTT. The whole variable domain, remainder taken from reference TRBV5-6 and TRBJ1-1, is DAGVTQSPTHLIKTRGQQVTLRCSPKSGHDTVSWYQQALGQGPQFIFQYYEEEERQRGNFPDRFSGHQFPNYSSELNVNALLLGDSALYLCASSLGPGQPNTEAFFGQGTRLTVV.

This rearrangement joins TRBV5-1 to TRBJ1-2; D remains ambiguous. The V end was cut by 0 bases, the J end by 3 bases, with 6 bases between. The CDR3 is 13 amino acids. Per the germline V gene, CDR1 is SGHRS and CDR2 is YFSETQ. As DNA, the CDR3 is TGCGCCAGCAGCTTGGGGGAGGACTATGGCTACACCTTC. It translates to CASSLGEDYGYTF.

The chain has TRBV6-5 and TRBJ2-5, with D perhaps matching TRBD2 (7 bases). The V and J ends lost 4 bases and 1 base respectively, with 13 bases between them. Germline loops: CDR1 MNHEY, CDR2 SVGAGI. The CDR3 loop spans 15 amino acids. CDR3 coding DNA: TGTGCCAGCAGTTTAGGGGGGGGCCTCCAAGAGACCCAGTACTTC. Its protein product is CASSLGGGLQETQYF.

This clone was detected only once. A read error may produce the germline difference seen at one junction end. The V call is TRBV6-1, the J call TRBJ1-2; 7 nucleotides align to TRBD1. CDR1 MNHNS and CDR2 SASEGT come from the germline V gene. The CDR3 consists of 11 residues. CDR3 in amino acids: CASSEAQGVDF. Written as DNA, the CDR3 is TGTGCCAGCAGTGAAGCGCAGGGGGTAGACTTC.